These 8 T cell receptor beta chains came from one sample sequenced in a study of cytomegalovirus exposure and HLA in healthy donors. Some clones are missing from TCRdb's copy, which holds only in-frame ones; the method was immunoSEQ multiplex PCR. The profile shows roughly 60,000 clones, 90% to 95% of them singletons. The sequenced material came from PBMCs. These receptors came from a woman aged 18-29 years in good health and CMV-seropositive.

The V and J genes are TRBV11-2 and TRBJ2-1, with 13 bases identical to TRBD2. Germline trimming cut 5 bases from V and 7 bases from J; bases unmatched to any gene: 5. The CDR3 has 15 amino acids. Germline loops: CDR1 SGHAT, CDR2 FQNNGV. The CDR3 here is CASSRLAGGRNEQFF. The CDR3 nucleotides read TGTGCCAGCAGCAGACTAGCGGGAGGTAGGAATGAGCAGTTCTTC.

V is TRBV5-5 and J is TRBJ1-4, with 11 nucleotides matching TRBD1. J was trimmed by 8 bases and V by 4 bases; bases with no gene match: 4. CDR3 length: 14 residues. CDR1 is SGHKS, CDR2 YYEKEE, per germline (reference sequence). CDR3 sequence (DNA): TGTGCCAGCAGCGCCGGGACAGGGGGAGAAAAACTGTTTTTT. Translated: CASSAGTGGEKLFF.

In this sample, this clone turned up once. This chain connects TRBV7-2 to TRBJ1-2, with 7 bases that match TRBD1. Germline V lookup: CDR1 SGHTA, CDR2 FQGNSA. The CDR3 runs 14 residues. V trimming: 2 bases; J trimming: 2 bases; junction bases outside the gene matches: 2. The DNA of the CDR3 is TGTGCCAGCAGCTTACGACAGGGAAACTATGGCTACACCTTC. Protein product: CASSLRQGNYGYTF.

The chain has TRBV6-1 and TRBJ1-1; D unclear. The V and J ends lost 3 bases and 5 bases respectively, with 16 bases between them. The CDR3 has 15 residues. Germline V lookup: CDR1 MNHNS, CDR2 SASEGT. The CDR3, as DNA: TGTGCCAGCAGTGAGGCTCTCCCGCAGGTGACTGAAGCTTTCTTT. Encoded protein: CASSEALPQVTEAFF.

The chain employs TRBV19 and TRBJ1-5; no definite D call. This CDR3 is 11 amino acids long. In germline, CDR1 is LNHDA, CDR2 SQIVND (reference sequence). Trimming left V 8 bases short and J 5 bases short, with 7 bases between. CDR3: CASGRDQPQHF. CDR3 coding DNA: TGTGCCAGTGGCCGTGATCAGCCCCAGCATTTT.

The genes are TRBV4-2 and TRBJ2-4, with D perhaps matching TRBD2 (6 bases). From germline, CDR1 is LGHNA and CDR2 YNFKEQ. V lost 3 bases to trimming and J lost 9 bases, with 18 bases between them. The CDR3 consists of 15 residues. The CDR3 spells CASSQDYSAAFIQYF. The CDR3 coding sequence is TGTGCCAGCAGCCAGGACTATTCTGCTGCCTTCATTCAGTACTTC.

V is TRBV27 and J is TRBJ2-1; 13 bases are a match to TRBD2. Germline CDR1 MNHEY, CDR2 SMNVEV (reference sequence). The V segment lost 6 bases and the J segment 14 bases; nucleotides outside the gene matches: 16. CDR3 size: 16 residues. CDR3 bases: TGTGCCAGCAGCACCCCCACTAGCGGGAGGGCCATGTTTGAGTTCTTC. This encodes CASSTPTSGRAMFEFF.

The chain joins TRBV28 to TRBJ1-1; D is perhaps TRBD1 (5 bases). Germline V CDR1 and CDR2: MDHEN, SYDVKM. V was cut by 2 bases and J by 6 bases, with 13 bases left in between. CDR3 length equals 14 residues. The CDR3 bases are TGTGCCAGCAGTTTAGCAGGGATTGTTTCTGAAGCTTTCTTT. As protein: CASSLAGIVSEAFF.